The 10 T cell receptor beta chains below come from one sample, sequenced in a study of identical twins. From the 5' RACE reads, TCRdb called clonotypes with MiXCR, one entry per CDR3 protein. The data hold hundreds of thousands of distinct CDR3 sequences, with 5.5% to 6.5% observed a single time. The sequencing sample was made of naive T cells sorted from blood. The receptors stem from a young man in good health.

This clonotype was recorded a few times. The gene calls are TRBV5-1 and TRBJ2-3, with 8 bases matching TRBD1. Looked up from germline, CDR1 is SGHRS and CDR2 is YFSETQ. Losses at the gene ends were 6 bases for V and 6 bases for J; bases not matched to a gene: 12. This CDR3 has 15 residues. Here the CDR3 reads CASTTTGGSSDTQYF. CDR3 in DNA: TGCGCCAGCACCACTACAGGGGGATCGTCGGATACGCAGTATTTT.

The sample holds many counts of this clonotype. The chain links TRBV9 to TRBJ1-5; unclear D gene. CDR1 and CDR2 (germline): SGDLS, YYNGEE. The CDR3 runs to 10 residues. Trimming pared 5 bases from V and 5 bases from J, leaving 2 bases between. The DNA of the CDR3 is TGTGCCAGCAGAGATCAGCCCCAGCATTTT. Its translation is CASRDQPQHF.

The table lists this clonotype with many counts. J is TRBJ2-5 and V is TRBV7-2, with 7 bases matching TRBD1. This CDR3 spans 13 amino acids. The germline CDR1 and CDR2 sequences are SGHTA and FQGNSA. Trimming removed 5 bases from V and 4 bases from J; junction bases left unmatched: 4. The chain's CDR3 is CASSRGQLETQYF. For the CDR3, the DNA is TGTGCCAGCAGCCGGGGACAGTTAGAGACCCAGTACTTC.

This clonotype came up many times. The chain employs TRBV12-3 or TRBV12-4 and TRBJ2-5; D call uncertain. The CDR3 is 15 amino acids. V lost 5 bases and J 2 bases, leaving 15 bases between the germline ends. CDR3 sequence reads: CASSPARWVQETQYF. Written as DNA, the CDR3 is TGTGCCAGCAGTCCCGCCCGGTGGGTACAAGAGACCCAGTACTTC.

This clonotype was counted at least ten times. The chain couples TRBV10-3 to TRBJ2-2, with 7 bases fitting TRBD2. Germline V gene lookup returns CDR1 ENHRY and CDR2 SYGVKD. The CDR3 is 16 residues long. V lost 2 bases to trimming and J lost 4 bases; unmatched junction nucleotides: 7. CDR3 nucleotide sequence: TGTGCCATCAGTGAGGGAGCGGGATTCGGCACCGGGGAGCTGTTTTTT. Translation: CAISEGAGFGTGELFF.

This clonotype was seen ten or more times. The rearrangement links TRBV10-3 to TRBJ2-5, with 7 nucleotides matching TRBD1. V lost 8 bases, J lost 3 bases, and 6 bases stayed unmatched. CDR1 is ENHRY, CDR2 SYGVKD, per germline. This CDR3 has 13 amino acids. The CDR3 region is CAIGPGQKETQYF. The CDR3 DNA follows: TGTGCCATCGGACCGGGACAGAAAGAGACCCAGTACTTC.

This clonotype was counted at least ten times. V is TRBV29-1 and J is TRBJ1-5, with 7 bases identical to TRBD1. CDR1 is SQVTM, CDR2 ANQGSEA, per germline. J gave up 4 bases and V 6 bases, and 6 bases lay outside the gene matches. The CDR3 contains 13 residues. The CDR3 region is CSVSRDRNQPQHF. In DNA form, the CDR3 reads TGCAGCGTGTCCCGGGACAGAAATCAGCCCCAGCATTTT.

This clonotype was recorded many times. The gene calls are TRBV20-1 and TRBJ2-1; a weak D match, TRBD1 (5 bases). The CDR3 runs to 14 residues. V was clipped by 8 bases and J by 5 bases, with 19 bases between them. CDR1 is DFQATT, CDR2 SNEGSKA, per germline (reference sequence). The DNA for the CDR3 is TGCAGTCCACAACAGGCCCAGAAAAACAATGAGCAGTTCTTC. Its translation: CSPQQAQKNNEQFF.

This clonotype was observed a few times. This chain uses TRBV20-1 with TRBJ2-3, with TRBD2 identical over 8 bases. CDR1 DFQATT and CDR2 SNEGSKA come from the germline V gene (reference sequence). Trimming cost V 3 bases and J 5 bases; bases outside gene matches: 16. This CDR3 has 17 amino acids. CDR3 nucleotide sequence: TGCAGTGCTAGGATGGAGGCGACGGGAGGGCCCCTAGATACGCAGTATTTT. This codes for CSARMEATGGPLDTQYF.

This clonotype was counted at least ten times. The chain couples TRBV28 to TRBJ2-3; TRBD2 agrees at 10 bases. V shed 7 bases and J 5 bases; nucleotides not matched to a gene: 12. CDR3 size: 16 residues. Looked up from germline, CDR1 is MDHEN and CDR2 is SYDVKM. Here the CDR3 DNA reads TGTGCCAGCACCACCGAACTAGCGGGGCTAAGAGATACGCAGTATTTT. Its protein product is CASTTELAGLRDTQYF. Full variable domain (rest looked up from reference TRBV28 and TRBJ2-3): DVKVTQSSRYLVKRTGEKVFLECVQDMDHENMFWYRQDPGLGLRLIYFSYDVKMKEKGDIPEGYSVSREKKERFSLILESASTNQTSMYLCASTTELAGLRDTQYFGPGTRLTVL.